The subject of this entry is one TCR beta chain. Germline V gene sequence: CDR1 SNHLY, CDR2 FYNNEI. Losses at the gene ends were 6 bases for V and 5 bases for J; bases not matched to a gene: 5. The CDR3 totals 14 residues. This specimen belongs to a study of T cell changes during pregnancy in multiple sclerosis. Sequencing was performed with immunoSEQ multiplex PCR; in TCRdb, only in-frame clones are kept and a portion is missing. There are around 57,000 clones in the sample; around 92% occur only once, and under 0.3% lies in the top ten. The clonotype comes from a female donor with multiple sclerosis, enrolled in a pregnancy study. The sequences come from CD4+ T cells from peripheral blood mononuclear cells, collected in the third trimester of pregnancy. J is TRBJ2-1 and V is TRBV2, with 9 bases identical to TRBD2. The CDR3 here is CASRGTSIDNEQFF. The CDR3 coding sequence is TGTGCCAGCAGGGGGACTAGCATCGACAATGAGCAGTTCTTC.